Sequencing of this TCR beta chain was carried out in a study of shared clonotypes between healthy human individuals. Deep-level running was used for the assay. Measured with immunoSEQ multiplex PCR; TCRdb has only the in-frame clones, and not every one. The data hold roughly 500,000 clones, with around 96% observed a single time. Germline values: CDR1 SNHLY, CDR2 FYNNEI. J was trimmed by 4 bases and V by 6 bases; bases with no gene match: 7. The CDR3 consists of 14 residues. Overall study findings and caveats: Rarefaction demonstrated incomplete sorted-subset sequencing despite large depth. The sampled material consisted only of blood, and tissue repertoires are likely to differ. Researchers found naive subsets generally carried larger estimated richness than memory subsets.

This clone occurred a few times. Antigen: not known. Distinct nucleotide sequences in the sample also encode this CDR3. The V gene is TRBV2, the J gene TRBJ2-7, with 9 positions matching TRBD1. The sample taken for sequencing was naive CD4+ T cells sorted from blood. Indicated subset: CD45RA+ positively selected. The clonotype originates from a woman between 25 and 40 years old in good health. CDR3 coding DNA: TGTGCCAGCAGCCAACAGGGGGCCACGTACGAGCAGTACTTC. It yields the protein CASSQQGATYEQYF.